The 29 T cell receptor beta chains below were found in one sample sequenced in a study of T cell responses to AZD1222 COVID-19 vaccine. Assay used: immunoSEQ multiplex PCR; TCRdb lists only in-frame clones, some missing. The sample contains about 160,000 clones, 90% to 95% of which appear only once. This specimen was peripheral blood, taken on day 0 of AZD1222 vaccination. These receptors were taken from an adult in good health.

The chain joins TRBV18 to TRBJ2-5; 9 nucleotides agree with TRBD2. CDR3 length equals 14 residues. Germline CDR1 reads KGHSH; CDR2 reads LQKENI. The trim removed 3 bases at V and 4 bases at J, leaving 3 bases unmatched. The CDR3: CASSPDSGRETQYF. The CDR3 region has the DNA TGTGCCAGCTCACCCGATAGCGGGAGAGAGACCCAGTACTTC.

This clone was seen more than once but under ten times. The CDR3 spells CASSLRMGQSSGNTIYF. For the CDR3, the DNA is TGCGCCAGCAGCTTGCGGATGGGACAGAGCTCTGGAAACACCATATATTTT. The rearrangement joins TRBV5-1 to TRBJ1-3; 7 nucleotides align to TRBD1. The CDR3 spans 17 residues. The V gene end was trimmed by 1 base and the J gene end by 0 bases; junction bases not matched to a gene: 7. CDR1 is SGHRS and CDR2 is YFSETQ in the germline V gene.

V is TRBV5-1 and J is TRBJ2-2; TRBD1 aligns across 9 bases. The length of the CDR3 is 18 residues. With V trimmed by 4 bases and J by 6 bases, 16 bases remained unmatched. The germline V gene encodes CDR1 SGHRS and CDR2 YFSETQ. CDR3 DNA: TGCGCCAGCAGCCCCCAAATGGCGGGACAGGGAGGTGCCGGGGAGCTGTTTTTT. This translates into CASSPQMAGQGGAGELFF.

In its sample, this clone was seen once. V and J are TRBV2 and TRBJ1-4; D gene uncertain. This CDR3 has 15 amino acids. The germline V and J ends were trimmed by 6 bases and 8 bases, with 19 bases remaining between them. Germline CDR1 is SNHLY and CDR2 is FYNNEI. The CDR3 coding sequence is TGTGCCAGCAGACCCGACTTAGGGAGTGGAGAAAAACTGTTTTTT. Amino acid sequence: CASRPDLGSGEKLFF.

This rearrangement joins TRBV13 to TRBJ2-2; the D gene is possibly TRBD1 (6 bases). Germline CDR1 PRHDT, CDR2 FYEKMQ (reference sequence). CDR3 length: 12 residues. V lost 6 bases and J 7 bases, leaving 9 bases between the germline ends. The CDR3 loop is CASSTGIGELFF. DNA for the CDR3: TGTGCCAGCAGTACAGGGATCGGGGAGCTGTTTTTT. The full variable domain, with the rest looked up from reference TRBV13 and TRBJ2-2, is AAGVIQSPRHLIKEKRETATLKCYPIPRHDTVYWYQQGPGQDPQFLISFYEKMQSDKGSIPDRFSAQQFSDYHSELNMSSLELGDSALYFCASSTGIGELFFGEGSRLTVL.

The CDR3 here is CASTRGAVNTGELFF. CDR3 nucleotide sequence: TGTGCCAGTACGAGGGGCGCAGTGAACACCGGGGAGCTGTTTTTT. The chain couples TRBV19 to TRBJ2-2; possibly TRBD1 or TRBD2 for D (5 bases each). V dropped 7 bases and J dropped 1 base, with 13 bases sitting between them. From germline, CDR1 is LNHDA and CDR2 SQIVND (reference sequence). The CDR3 is made up of 15 amino acids.

With regard to this clone: One junction end disagrees with the germline gene, perhaps due to a read error. This CDR3 is CASNERTGGFEKLFF. DNA for the CDR3: TGTGCCAGCAATGAACGGACAGGGGGTTTTGAAAAACTGTTTTTT. V gene TRBV2 combines with J gene TRBJ1-4; 10 bases are a match to TRBD1. The CDR3 totals 15 residues. Germline CDR1 SNHLY, CDR2 FYNNEI.

The chain couples TRBV28 to TRBJ1-2; TRBD1 agrees at 8 bases. The CDR3 spans 15 residues. Germline V gene sequence: CDR1 MDHEN, CDR2 SYDVKM. The V gene end was trimmed by 6 bases and the J gene end by 2 bases; junction bases not matched to a gene: 8. In DNA form, the CDR3 reads TGTGCCAGCAGCCTCAATAGGGACAGGAACTATGGCTACACCTTC. This translates into CASSLNRDRNYGYTF.

J is TRBJ1-1 and V is TRBV19; no clear D. CDR3 length equals 13 residues. V lost 5 bases to trimming and J lost 2 bases, with 9 bases between them. Per germline, CDR1 LNHDA and CDR2 SQIVND (reference sequence). The DNA of the CDR3 is TGTGCCAGTAGTCCCGACACTAACACTGAAGCTTTCTTT. It specifies CASSPDTNTEAFF.

In its sample, this clone was seen a few times. The DNA for the CDR3 is TGTGCCAGCAGCTTAGTAGGGGGGGCGACTGAAGCTTTCTTT. This translates into CASSLVGGATEAFF. The rearrangement links TRBV7-2 to TRBJ1-1; D possibly corresponds to TRBD1 (6 bases). The CDR3 is made up of 14 amino acids. The germline V gene encodes CDR1 SGHTA and CDR2 FQGNSA. The V end was cut by 1 base, the J end by 5 bases, with 11 bases between.

This chain links TRBV7-8 with TRBJ2-6; D is undetermined. V was trimmed by 1 base and J by 0 bases, leaving 10 bases between them. This CDR3 region has 17 residues. CDR1 is SGHVS, CDR2 FQNEAQ, per germline. The CDR3 DNA reads as TGTGCCAGCAGCTTAGGAGGCCGGACCTCTGGGGCCAACGTCCTGACTTTC. It encodes CASSLGGRTSGANVLTF.

This clone has a handful of counts. This sequence joins TRBV19 and TRBJ2-7, with TRBD1 matching 8 bases. Per germline, CDR1 LNHDA and CDR2 SQIVND (reference sequence). The ends lost 2 bases at V and 6 bases at J; junction bases unmatched: 9. This CDR3 is built from 15 residues. CDR3 sequence (DNA): TGTGCCAGTAGTATATTTGGACAGGGCAAACGCGAGCAGTACTTC. This codes for CASSIFGQGKREQYF. The full variable domain, with the rest looked up from reference TRBV19 and TRBJ2-7, is DGGITQSPKYLFRKEGQNVTLSCEQNLNHDAMYWYRQDPGQGLRLIYYSQIVNDFQKGDIAEGYSVSREKKESFPLTVTSAQKNPTAFYLCASSIFGQGKREQYFGPGTRLTVT.

CDR3 sequence (DNA): TGTGCCACCAGCAGAGAACTTCAGGAGATGAACACTGAAGCTTTCTTT. Protein product: CATSRELQEMNTEAFF. The rearrangement joins TRBV15 to TRBJ1-1; no reliable D call. The CDR3 runs to 16 residues. Trimming left V 0 bases short and J 0 bases short, with 11 bases between. CDR1 and CDR2 from the germline V gene are LNHNV and YYDKDF (reference sequence).

The chain recombines TRBV14 with TRBJ2-7; D might be TRBD2 (5 bases). V was cut by 3 bases and J by 2 bases, with 14 bases left in between. The CDR3 contains 15 residues. Germline lookup yields CDR1 SGHDN and CDR2 FVKESK. The CDR3 protein is CASSQGLASTYEQYF. The CDR3 DNA sequence: TGTGCCAGCAGCCAGGGTCTAGCAAGCACCTACGAGCAGTACTTC.

The chain employs TRBV7-9 and TRBJ1-4; D is possibly TRBD1 (6 bases). Germline-derived CDR1 and CDR2 are SEHNR and FQNEAQ (reference sequence). The CDR3 covers 15 residues. Trimming cost V 5 bases and J 3 bases, with 13 bases left between them. The CDR3 sequence: CASSAGGSPNEKLFF. CDR3 DNA sequence: TGTGCCAGCAGCGCCGGGGGCAGCCCTAATGAAAAACTGTTTTTT.

The V and J genes are TRBV4-3 and TRBJ1-6; TRBD1 is a possible D gene (5 bases). The V end lost 0 bases, the J end lost 10 bases, and 13 bases lay between the germline ends. This CDR3 comprises 15 residues. Germline V gives CDR1 LGHNA, CDR2 YSLEER. CDR3 in amino acids: CASSQEARVGSPLHF. The CDR3 DNA reads TGCGCCAGCAGCCAAGAAGCCAGGGTTGGATCACCCCTCCACTTT.

This clone appeared a few times. This chain links TRBV5-4 with TRBJ2-7; 11 nucleotides match TRBD2. This CDR3 contains 15 residues. The trim removed 3 bases at V and 5 bases at J, leaving 7 bases unmatched. Per germline, CDR1 SGHNT and CDR2 YYREEE (reference sequence). In DNA, the CDR3 is TGTGCCAGCAGCTCGAGACTAGCGGGGTCTCACGAGCAGTACTTC. Its translation is CASSSRLAGSHEQYF.

The chain links TRBV6-2 or TRBV6-3 to TRBJ1-1; D unclear. This CDR3 has 12 residues. Germline CDR1 MNHEY, CDR2 SVGEGT. Between the trimmed V and J ends, which lost 2 bases and 7 bases, there was a span of 8 bases. Here the CDR3 DNA reads TGTGCCAGCAGTTACCGGTCGGATGAAGCTTTCTTT. Encoded protein: CASSYRSDEAFF.

The J gene is TRBJ2-7, the V gene TRBV7-8; TRBD2 matches 12 bases. Germline loops: CDR1 SGHVS, CDR2 FQNEAQ. The V segment lost 5 bases and the J segment 3 bases; nucleotides outside the gene matches: 8. The CDR3 extends over 16 amino acids. CDR3 amino acids: CASSALTSGGNYEQYF. In DNA form, the CDR3 reads TGTGCCAGCAGCGCGCTGACTAGCGGGGGCAACTACGAGCAGTACTTC.

The CDR3 coding sequence is TGTGCCAGCAGTTTAGACTACGAGCAGTACTTC. It encodes CASSLDYEQYF. This sequence joins TRBV28 and TRBJ2-7, with unresolved D. Germline-derived CDR1 and CDR2 are MDHEN and SYDVKM. V lost 2 bases to trimming and J lost 3 bases, with 2 bases between them. The CDR3 sequence is 11 residues long.

J is TRBJ1-1 and V is TRBV7-2; no reliable D call. V was clipped by 4 bases and J by 11 bases, with 17 bases between them. The V gene's germline CDR1 is SGHTA and CDR2 FQGNSA. The CDR3 runs 13 residues. The chain's CDR3 is CASSSPQLRRAFF. CDR3 in DNA: TGTGCCAGCAGCTCCCCACAGCTCCGAAGGGCTTTCTTT.

This rearrangement joins TRBV25-1 to TRBJ1-2, with TRBD1 identical over 7 bases. J was trimmed by 5 bases and V by 6 bases; bases with no gene match: 9. Looked up from germline, CDR1 is MGHDK and CDR2 is SYGVNS. The CDR3 extends over 14 amino acids. CDR3 loop: CASSQLGGAYGYTF. Written as DNA, the CDR3 is TGTGCCAGCAGCCAACTAGGGGGCGCGTATGGCTACACCTTC.

The V gene is TRBV3-1 (or the pseudogene TRBV3-2), the J gene TRBJ1-2, with D unclear. Germline lookup yields CDR1 LGHDT and CDR2 YNNKEL (reference sequence). The CDR3 length is 13 residues. V lost 1 base to trimming and J lost 7 bases, with 10 bases between them. The chain's CDR3 is CASSQVPWGGYTF. The CDR3 bases are TGTGCCAGCAGCCAAGTCCCCTGGGGTGGCTACACCTTC.

For the CDR3, the DNA is TGTGCCAGTAGTGACAGGGGTTTGATTAGTAAAAACTACAATGAGCAGTTCTTC. Protein sequence: CASSDRGLISKNYNEQFF. This sequence joins TRBV19 and TRBJ2-1, with TRBD1 matching over 8 bases. The V gene end was trimmed by 5 bases and the J gene end by 3 bases; junction bases not matched to a gene: 15. CDR1 and CDR2 from the germline V gene are LNHDA and SQIVND (reference sequence). CDR3 length: 18 residues.

This clone has a handful of counts. The rearrangement uses TRBV30 and TRBJ1-2; D remains ambiguous. CDR3 size: 14 residues. Trimming took off 0 bases at V and 8 bases at J, with 16 bases between the two ends. Germline-derived CDR1 and CDR2 are GTSNPN and SVGIG (reference sequence). The CDR3 spells CAWSVNSQSGGYTF. Written as DNA, the CDR3 is TGTGCCTGGAGTGTTAACAGTCAGTCGGGGGGCTACACCTTC.

CDR3 sequence: CASSSTLNTEAFF. CDR3 DNA sequence: TGTGCCAGCAGTTCAACACTGAACACTGAAGCTTTCTTT. This chain connects TRBV27 to TRBJ1-1; no clear D gene. Germline V gene lookup returns CDR1 MNHEY and CDR2 SMNVEV (reference sequence). The CDR3 runs to 13 residues. The ends were cut back, 4 bases at V and 0 bases at J, with 6 bases in the middle.

The V and J genes are TRBV7-2 and TRBJ2-5; 9 bases agree with TRBD2. The germline CDR1 and CDR2 sequences are SGHTA and FQGNSA. This CDR3 spans 15 amino acids. The ends lost 3 bases at V and 5 bases at J; junction bases unmatched: 7. CDR3 loop: CASSLGGGAGETQYF. DNA for the CDR3: TGTGCCAGCAGCTTGGGCGGGGGGGCAGGTGAGACCCAGTACTTC. Supplemented by reference TRBV7-2 and TRBJ2-5, the full variable domain reads GAGVSQSPSNKVTEKGKDVELRCDPISGHTALYWYRQSLGQGLEFLIYFQGNSAPDKSGLPSDRFSAERTGGSVSTLTIQRTQQEDSAVYLCASSLGGGAGETQYFGPGTRLLVL.

V is TRBV3-1 (or the pseudogene TRBV3-2) and J is TRBJ1-2, with D hard to call. Germline V gives CDR1 LGHDT, CDR2 YNNKEL (reference sequence). V lost 2 bases and J 2 bases, leaving 3 bases between the germline ends. There are 12 residues in the CDR3. The CDR3 reads CASSQQNYGYTF. As DNA, the CDR3 is TGTGCCAGCAGCCAACAGAACTATGGCTACACCTTC.

This clone was counted a single time. The chain recombines TRBV20-1 with TRBJ2-1; the D call may be TRBD1 or TRBD2 (5 bases each). Germline loops: CDR1 DFQATT, CDR2 SNEGSKA (reference sequence). The CDR3 contains 11 residues. V was clipped by 7 bases and J by 11 bases, with 15 bases between them. Written as DNA, the CDR3 is TGCAGTGGGGTCGACGGGGCTAAGCAGTTCTTC. Protein product: CSGVDGAKQFF.